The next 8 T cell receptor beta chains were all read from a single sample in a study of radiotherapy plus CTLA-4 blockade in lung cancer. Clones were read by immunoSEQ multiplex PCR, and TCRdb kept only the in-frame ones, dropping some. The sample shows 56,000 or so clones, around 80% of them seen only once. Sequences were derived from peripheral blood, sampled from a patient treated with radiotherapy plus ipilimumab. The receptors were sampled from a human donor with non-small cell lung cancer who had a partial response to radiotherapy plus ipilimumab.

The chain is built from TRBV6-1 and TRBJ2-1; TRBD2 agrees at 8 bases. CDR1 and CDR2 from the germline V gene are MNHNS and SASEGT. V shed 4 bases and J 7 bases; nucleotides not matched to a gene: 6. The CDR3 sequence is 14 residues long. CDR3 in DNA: TGTGCCAGCAGTGGACGGGGGGGCGGAAATGAGCAGTTCTTC. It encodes CASSGRGGGNEQFF.

DNA for the CDR3: TGCGCCAGCAGTGAGTCGAGGGGGCCCAATTCACCCCTCCACTTT. This gives the protein CASSESRGPNSPLHF. The rearrangement uses TRBV10-2 and TRBJ1-6; 7 bases fit TRBD1. The V and J ends lost 0 bases and 7 bases, in that order; junction bases with no gene match: 3. Germline CDR1 reads WSHSY; CDR2 reads SAAADI. There are 15 residues in the CDR3.

The CDR3, as DNA: TGTGCCAGTAACATAGGCCCCCGGACTCACTTGGACTATGGCTACACCTTC. Its translation is CASNIGPRTHLDYGYTF. J is TRBJ1-2 and V is TRBV19, with D unresolved. Germline CDR1 is LNHDA and CDR2 is SQIVND (reference sequence). The CDR3 is 17 amino acids. V was shortened by 7 bases and J by 3 bases, with 24 bases between the two germline ends.

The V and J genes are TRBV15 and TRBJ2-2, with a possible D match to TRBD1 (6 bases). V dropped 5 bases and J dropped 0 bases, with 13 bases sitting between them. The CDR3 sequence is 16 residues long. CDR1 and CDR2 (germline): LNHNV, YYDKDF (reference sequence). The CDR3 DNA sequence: TGTGCCACCAGCTCCCGAGGGACACCGAACACCGGGGAGCTGTTTTTT. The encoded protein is CATSSRGTPNTGELFF.

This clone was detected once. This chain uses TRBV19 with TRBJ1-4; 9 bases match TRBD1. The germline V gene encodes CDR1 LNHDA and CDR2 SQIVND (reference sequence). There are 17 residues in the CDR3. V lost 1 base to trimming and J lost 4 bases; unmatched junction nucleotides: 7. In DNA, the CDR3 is TGTGCCAGTAGTATAGCCTACAGGGGGCTCGGTAATGAAAAACTGTTTTTT. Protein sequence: CASSIAYRGLGNEKLFF.

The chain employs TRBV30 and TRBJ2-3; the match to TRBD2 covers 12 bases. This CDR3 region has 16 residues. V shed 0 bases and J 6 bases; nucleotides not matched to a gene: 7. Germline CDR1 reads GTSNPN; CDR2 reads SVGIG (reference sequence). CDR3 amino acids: CAWSVLLAGGHDTQYF. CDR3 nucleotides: TGTGCCTGGAGTGTACTACTAGCGGGGGGACACGATACGCAGTATTTT.

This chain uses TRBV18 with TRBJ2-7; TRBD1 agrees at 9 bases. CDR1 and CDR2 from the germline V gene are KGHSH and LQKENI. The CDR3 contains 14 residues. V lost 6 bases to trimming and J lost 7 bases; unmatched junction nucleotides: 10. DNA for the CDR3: TGTGCCAGCTCTTCCGGGACAGGGCTAGGTGAGCAGTACTTC. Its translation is CASSSGTGLGEQYF.

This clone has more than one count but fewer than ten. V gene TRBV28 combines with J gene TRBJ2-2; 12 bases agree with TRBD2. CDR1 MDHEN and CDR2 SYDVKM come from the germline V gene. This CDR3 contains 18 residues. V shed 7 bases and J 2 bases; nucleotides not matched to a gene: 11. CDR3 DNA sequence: TGTGCCAGCACCGATCTAGCGGGGGGGCCCCTTAACACCGGGGAGCTGTTTTTT. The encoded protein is CASTDLAGGPLNTGELFF.